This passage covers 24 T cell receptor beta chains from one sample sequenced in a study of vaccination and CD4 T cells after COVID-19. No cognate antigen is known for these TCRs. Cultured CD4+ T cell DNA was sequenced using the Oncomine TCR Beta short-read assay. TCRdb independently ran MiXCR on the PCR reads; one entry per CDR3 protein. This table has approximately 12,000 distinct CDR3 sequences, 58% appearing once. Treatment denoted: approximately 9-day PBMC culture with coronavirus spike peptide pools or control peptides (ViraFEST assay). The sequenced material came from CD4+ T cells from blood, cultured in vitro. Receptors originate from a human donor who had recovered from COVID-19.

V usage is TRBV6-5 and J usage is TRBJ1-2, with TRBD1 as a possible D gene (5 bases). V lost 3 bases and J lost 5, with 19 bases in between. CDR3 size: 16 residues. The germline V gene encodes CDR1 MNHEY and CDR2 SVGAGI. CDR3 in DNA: TGTGCCAGCAGTTATACCCATCCGGACACCACGTATGGCTACACCTTC. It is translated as CASSYTHPDTTYGYTF.

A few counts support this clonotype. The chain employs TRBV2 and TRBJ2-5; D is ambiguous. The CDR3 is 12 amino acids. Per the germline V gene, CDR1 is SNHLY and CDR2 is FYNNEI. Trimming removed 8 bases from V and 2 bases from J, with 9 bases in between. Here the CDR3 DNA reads TGTGCCAGCGTGGGTAGTCAAGAGACCCAGTACTTC. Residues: CASVGSQETQYF.

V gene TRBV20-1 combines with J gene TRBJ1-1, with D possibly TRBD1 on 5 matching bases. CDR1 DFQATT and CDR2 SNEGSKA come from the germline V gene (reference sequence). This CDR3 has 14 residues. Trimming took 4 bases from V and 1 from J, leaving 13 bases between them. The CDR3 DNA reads TGCAGTGCTACCCACAGTGACAGGAACACTGAAGCTTTCTTT. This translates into CSATHSDRNTEAFF.

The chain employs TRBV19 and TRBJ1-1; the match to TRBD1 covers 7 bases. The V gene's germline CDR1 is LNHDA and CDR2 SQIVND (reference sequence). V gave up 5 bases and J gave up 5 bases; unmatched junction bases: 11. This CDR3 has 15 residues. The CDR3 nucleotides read TGTGCCAGTAGTGTGGACAGGATGATTCGGACTGAAGCTTTCTTT. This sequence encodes CASSVDRMIRTEAFF.

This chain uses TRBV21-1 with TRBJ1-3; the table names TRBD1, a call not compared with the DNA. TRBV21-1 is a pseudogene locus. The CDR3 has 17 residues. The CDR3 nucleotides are TGTGCCAGCAGCCAGCACAGGGGGCAGGTTTCTGGAAACACCATATATTTT. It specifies CASSQHRGQVSGNTIYF.

CDR3 sequence reads: CASSPRTGPEGYEQYF. DNA of the CDR3: TGTGCCAGCAGCCCCCGGACAGGGCCAGAGGGGTACGAGCAGTACTTC. The chain uses TRBV7-2 and TRBJ2-7; 8 nucleotides agree with TRBD1. This CDR3 contains 16 residues. The ends lost 5 bases at V and 4 bases at J; junction bases unmatched: 13. Germline CDR1 reads SGHTA; CDR2 reads FQGNSA.

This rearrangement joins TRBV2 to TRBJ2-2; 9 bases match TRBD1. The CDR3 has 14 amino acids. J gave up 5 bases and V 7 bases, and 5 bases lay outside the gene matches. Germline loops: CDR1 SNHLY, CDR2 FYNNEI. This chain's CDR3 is CASIGTGWTGELFF. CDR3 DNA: TGTGCCAGCATCGGGACAGGGTGGACCGGGGAGCTGTTTTTT. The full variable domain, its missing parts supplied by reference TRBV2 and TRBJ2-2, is EPEVTQTPSHQVTQMGQEVILRCVPISNHLYFYWYRQILGQKVEFLVSFYNNEISEKSEIFDDQFSVERPDGSNFTLKIRSTKLEDSAMYFCASIGTGWTGELFFGEGSRLTVL.

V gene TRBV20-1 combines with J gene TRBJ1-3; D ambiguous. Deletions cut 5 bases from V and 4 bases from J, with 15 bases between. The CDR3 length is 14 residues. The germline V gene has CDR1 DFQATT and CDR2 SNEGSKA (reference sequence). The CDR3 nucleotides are TGCAGTGCTCCCTACGGGGTGACCGGAAACACCATATATTTT. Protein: CSAPYGVTGNTIYF.

CDR3 in amino acids: CATSTGLGITYEQYF. The CDR3 coding sequence is TGTGCCACCAGCACCGGACTTGGAATTACCTACGAGCAGTACTTC. The genes are TRBV15 and TRBJ2-7, with TRBD2 as a possible D gene (5 bases). V shed 4 bases and J shed 2 bases, with 15 bases lying between them. The CDR3 is 15 amino acids. Per the germline V gene, CDR1 is LNHNV and CDR2 is YYDKDF (reference sequence). Variable domain in full (rest from reference TRBV15 and TRBJ2-7): DAMVIQNPRYQVTQFGKPVTLSCSQTLNHNVMYWYQQKSSQAPKLLFHYYDKDFNNEADTPDNFQSRRPNTSFCFLDIRSPGLGDTAMYLCATSTGLGITYEQYFGPGTRLTVT.

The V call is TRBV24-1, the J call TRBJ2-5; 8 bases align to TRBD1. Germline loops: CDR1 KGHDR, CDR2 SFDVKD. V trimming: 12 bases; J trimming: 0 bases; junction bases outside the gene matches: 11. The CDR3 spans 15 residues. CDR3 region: CAHLSTGAYQETQYF. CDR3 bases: TGTGCCCATCTTTCGACAGGGGCTTACCAAGAGACCCAGTACTTC.

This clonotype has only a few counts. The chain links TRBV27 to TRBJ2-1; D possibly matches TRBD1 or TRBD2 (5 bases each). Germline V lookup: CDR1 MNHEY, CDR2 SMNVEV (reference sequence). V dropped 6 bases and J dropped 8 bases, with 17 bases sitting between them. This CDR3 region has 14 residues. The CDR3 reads CASSLGRARDEQFF. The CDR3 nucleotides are TGTGCCAGCAGCCTCGGCAGGGCGAGGGATGAGCAGTTCTTC.

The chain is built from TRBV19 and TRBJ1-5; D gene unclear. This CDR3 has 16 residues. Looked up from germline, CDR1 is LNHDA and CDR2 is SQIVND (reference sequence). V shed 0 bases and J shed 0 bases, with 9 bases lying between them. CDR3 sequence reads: CASSIDHRYSNQPQHF. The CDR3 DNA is TGTGCCAGTAGTATAGATCATCGGTATAGCAATCAGCCCCAGCATTTT. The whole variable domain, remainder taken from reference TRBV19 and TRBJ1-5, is DGGITQSPKYLFRKEGQNVTLSCEQNLNHDAMYWYRQDPGQGLRLIYYSQIVNDFQKGDIAEGYSVSREKKESFPLTVTSAQKNPTAFYLCASSIDHRYSNQPQHFGDGTRLSIL.

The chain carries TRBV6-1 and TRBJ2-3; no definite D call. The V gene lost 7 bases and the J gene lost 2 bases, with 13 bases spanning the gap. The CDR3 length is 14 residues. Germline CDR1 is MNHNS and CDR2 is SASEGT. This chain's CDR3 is CASTRGGFTDTQYF. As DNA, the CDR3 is TGTGCCAGCACCCGCGGTGGCTTCACAGATACGCAGTATTTT.

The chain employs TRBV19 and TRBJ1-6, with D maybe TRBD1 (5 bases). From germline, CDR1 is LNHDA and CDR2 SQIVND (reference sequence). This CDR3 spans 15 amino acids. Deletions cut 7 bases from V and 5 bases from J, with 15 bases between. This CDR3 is CASNHLDRDNSPLHF. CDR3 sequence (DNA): TGTGCCAGTAACCACCTTGACAGAGATAATTCACCCCTCCACTTT.

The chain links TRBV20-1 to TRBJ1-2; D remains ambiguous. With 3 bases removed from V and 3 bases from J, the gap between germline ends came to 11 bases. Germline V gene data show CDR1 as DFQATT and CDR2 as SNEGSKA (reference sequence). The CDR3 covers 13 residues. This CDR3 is CSASSGLDYGYTF. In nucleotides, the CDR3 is TGCAGTGCTAGTTCCGGGTTGGACTATGGCTACACCTTC.

This chain's CDR3 is CASSPGTSGSGDTQYF. CDR3 DNA: TGCGCCAGCAGCCCAGGGACTAGCGGGAGCGGGGATACGCAGTATTTT. This chain uses TRBV5-1 with TRBJ2-3, with 14 bases lining up with TRBD2. The CDR3 totals 16 residues. The germline gives CDR1 SGHRS, CDR2 YFSETQ. V lost 4 bases, J lost 6 bases, and 7 bases stayed unmatched. Drawing the rest from reference TRBV5-1 and TRBJ2-3, the complete variable domain is KAGVTQTPRYLIKTRGQQVTLSCSPISGHRSVSWYQQTPGQGLQFLFEYFSETQRNKGNFPGRFSGRQFSNSRSEMNVSTLELGDSALYLCASSPGTSGSGDTQYFGPGTRLTVL.

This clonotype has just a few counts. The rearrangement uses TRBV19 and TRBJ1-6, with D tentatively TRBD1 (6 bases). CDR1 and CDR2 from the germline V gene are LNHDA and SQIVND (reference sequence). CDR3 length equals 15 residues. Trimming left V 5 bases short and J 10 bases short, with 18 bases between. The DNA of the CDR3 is TGTGCCAGTAGTGAGGGGGGGGCCATAGAGTCACCCCTCCACTTT. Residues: CASSEGGAIESPLHF.

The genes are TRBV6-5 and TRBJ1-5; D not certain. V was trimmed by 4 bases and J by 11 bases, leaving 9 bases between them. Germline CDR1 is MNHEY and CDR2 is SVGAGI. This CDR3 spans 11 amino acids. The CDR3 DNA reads TGTGCCAGCAGTTCAACTTTCGCCCAGCATTTT. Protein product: CASSSTFAQHF.

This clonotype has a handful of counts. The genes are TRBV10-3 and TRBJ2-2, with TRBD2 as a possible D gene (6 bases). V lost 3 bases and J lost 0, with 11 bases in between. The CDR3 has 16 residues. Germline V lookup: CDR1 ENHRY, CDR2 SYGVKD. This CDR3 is CAISDGGLTNTGELFF. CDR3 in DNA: TGTGCCATCAGTGACGGGGGACTGACGAACACCGGGGAGCTGTTTTTT.

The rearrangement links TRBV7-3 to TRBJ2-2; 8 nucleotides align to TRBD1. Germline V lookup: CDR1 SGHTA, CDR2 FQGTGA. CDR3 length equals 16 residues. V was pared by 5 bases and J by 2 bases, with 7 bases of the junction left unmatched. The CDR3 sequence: CASSTEDRVNTGELFF. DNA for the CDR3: TGTGCCAGCAGCACCGAGGACAGGGTAAACACCGGGGAGCTGTTTTTT.

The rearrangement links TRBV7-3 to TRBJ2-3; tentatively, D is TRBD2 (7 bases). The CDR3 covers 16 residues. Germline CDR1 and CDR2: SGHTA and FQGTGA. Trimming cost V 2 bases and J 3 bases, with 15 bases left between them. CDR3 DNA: TGTGCCAGCAGCTTAGGCCTGGGGGGGCAGACAGATACGCAGTATTTT. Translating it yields CASSLGLGGQTDTQYF. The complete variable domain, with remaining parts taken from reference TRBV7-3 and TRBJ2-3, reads GAGVSQTPSNKVTEKGKYVELRCDPISGHTALYWYRQSLGQGPEFLIYFQGTGAADDSGLPNDRFFAVRPEGSVSTLKIQRTERGDSAVYLCASSLGLGGQTDTQYFGPGTRLTVL.

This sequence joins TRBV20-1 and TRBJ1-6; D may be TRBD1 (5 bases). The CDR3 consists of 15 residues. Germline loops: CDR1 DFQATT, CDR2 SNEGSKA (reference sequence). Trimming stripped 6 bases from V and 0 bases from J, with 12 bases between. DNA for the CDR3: TGCAGTGCACGGGACGGAAGCTCCTATAATTCACCCCTCCACTTT. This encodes CSARDGSSYNSPLHF.

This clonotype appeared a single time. This CDR3 reads CASSLGLRFTDTQYF. CDR3 sequence (DNA): TGTGCCAGCAGCTTAGGCCTCAGGTTCACAGATACGCAGTATTTT. The chain recombines TRBV7-9 with TRBJ2-3; the D is unclear. In germline, CDR1 is SEHNR, CDR2 FQNEAQ (reference sequence). V was pared by 1 base and J by 2 bases, with 10 bases between. The CDR3 consists of 15 residues.

The CDR3, as DNA: TGCGCCAGCAGCTTGGAGGGAGGGGTACAGCCCCAGCATTTT. Its translation: CASSLEGGVQPQHF. This sequence joins TRBV5-1 and TRBJ1-5, with D possibly matching TRBD1 (5 bases). Trimming left V 0 bases short and J 7 bases short, with 11 bases between. Germline V gene data show CDR1 as SGHRS and CDR2 as YFSETQ. This CDR3 is 14 amino acids long.